This passage covers 9 T cell receptor beta chains from one sample sequenced in a study of cytomegalovirus exposure and HLA in healthy donors. PCR amplification relied on 60 Vbeta primers (plus 13 Jbeta primers). Repertoires were generated with immunoSEQ multiplex PCR, while TCRdb's copy carries only in-frame clones and drops some. The sample includes approximately 88,000 clones, more than 60% of them seen just once. The sequencing input was PBMCs. The receptors here all came from a man between 45 and 60 years old in good health and CMV-seropositive.

The chain employs TRBV10-3 and TRBJ2-2, with no clear D. The CDR3 loop spans 11 amino acids. With 10 bases removed from V and 2 bases from J, the gap between germline ends came to 5 bases. The germline CDR1 and CDR2 sequences are ENHRY and SYGVKD. The CDR3 protein is CATLNTGELFF. CDR3 bases: TGTGCCACCCTTAACACCGGGGAGCTGTTTTTT.

In its sample, this clone was seen a few times. This chain links TRBV1 with TRBJ1-6; the table's D call TRBD1 went unverified against the DNA. TRBV1 is an annotated pseudogene. The CDR3 has 15 amino acids. The CDR3 loop reads CTSNRQATRDSPLNF. The CDR3 nucleotides are TGCACCAGCAACCGACAGGCTACGAGGGATTCACCCCTCAACTTT.

This clone was observed a few times. A junction boundary mismatches the germline segment, possibly from a read error. The chain couples TRBV4-3 to TRBJ1-2; possible D gene TRBD1, 6 bases. There are 14 residues in the CDR3. CDR1 is LGHNA, CDR2 YSLEER, per germline. CDR3 coding DNA: TGCGCCAGCAGCCTGGCAGGGGATAACTATGGCTACCCCTTC. Protein: CASSLAGDNYGYPF.

This chain joins TRBV18 and TRBJ2-3, with 8 bases matching TRBD2. V dropped 2 bases and J dropped 2; count of bases not matched to a gene: 9. Germline V lookup: CDR1 KGHSH, CDR2 LQKENI. The CDR3 has 17 residues. CDR3: CASSPLISGGPTDTQYF. In DNA form, the CDR3 reads TGTGCCAGCTCACCATTGATTTCGGGGGGGCCCACAGATACGCAGTATTTT. Together with reference TRBV18 and TRBJ2-3, the CDR3 gives the full variable domain: NAGVMQNPRHLVRRRGQEARLRCSPMKGHSHVYWYRQLPEEGLKFMVYLQKENIIDESGMPKERFSAEFPKEGPSILRIQQVVRGDSAAYFCASSPLISGGPTDTQYFGPGTRLTVL.

In nucleotides, the CDR3 is TGTGCCAGCAGTCCCAGGACAGGCCGCTATGGCTACACCTTC. It is translated as CASSPRTGRYGYTF. This chain links TRBV6-5 with TRBJ1-2; TRBD1 aligns across 7 bases. Germline V CDR1 and CDR2: MNHEY, SVGAGI. CDR3 length: 14 amino acids. Trimming at V came to 5 bases and at J to 4 bases, leaving 7 bases not matched to a gene.

The rearrangement uses TRBV15 and TRBJ2-1; D ambiguous. Trimming took 3 bases from V and 3 from J, leaving 3 bases between them. Germline CDR1 reads LNHNV; CDR2 reads YYDKDF (reference sequence). The CDR3 contains 12 residues. In nucleotides, the CDR3 is TGTGCCACCAGCAGGAGCTACAATGAGCAGTTCTTC. Its protein product is CATSRSYNEQFF.

The V call is TRBV5-4, the J call TRBJ1-3; D perhaps matches TRBD1 (6 bases). Trimming cost V 4 bases and J 4 bases, with 12 bases left between them. The CDR3 sequence is 14 residues long. The germline gives CDR1 SGHNT, CDR2 YYREEE (reference sequence). CDR3 sequence reads: CASSNRDMGNTIYF. In nucleotides, the CDR3 is TGTGCCAGCAGCAACCGGGACATGGGAAACACCATATATTTT.

The chain uses TRBV7-8 and TRBJ2-5; the D gene is possibly TRBD1 (6 bases). The CDR3 contains 16 residues. Germline V gene lookup returns CDR1 SGHVS and CDR2 FQNEAQ. V lost 5 bases, J lost 5 bases, and 21 bases lay in between. This CDR3 reads CASSLRNQGWTETQYF. In DNA, the CDR3 is TGTGCCAGCAGCCTCCGTAACCAGGGGTGGACGGAGACCCAGTACTTC.

The chain joins TRBV5-6 to TRBJ1-5; D possibly corresponds to TRBD1 (5 bases). The V gene's germline CDR1 is SGHDT and CDR2 YYEEEE. V lost 4 bases and J lost 3, with 17 bases in between. CDR3 size: 16 residues. The CDR3 loop reads CASSALGRGDNQPQHF. Here the CDR3 DNA reads TGTGCCAGCAGCGCTTTAGGTAGGGGCGACAATCAGCCCCAGCATTTT.